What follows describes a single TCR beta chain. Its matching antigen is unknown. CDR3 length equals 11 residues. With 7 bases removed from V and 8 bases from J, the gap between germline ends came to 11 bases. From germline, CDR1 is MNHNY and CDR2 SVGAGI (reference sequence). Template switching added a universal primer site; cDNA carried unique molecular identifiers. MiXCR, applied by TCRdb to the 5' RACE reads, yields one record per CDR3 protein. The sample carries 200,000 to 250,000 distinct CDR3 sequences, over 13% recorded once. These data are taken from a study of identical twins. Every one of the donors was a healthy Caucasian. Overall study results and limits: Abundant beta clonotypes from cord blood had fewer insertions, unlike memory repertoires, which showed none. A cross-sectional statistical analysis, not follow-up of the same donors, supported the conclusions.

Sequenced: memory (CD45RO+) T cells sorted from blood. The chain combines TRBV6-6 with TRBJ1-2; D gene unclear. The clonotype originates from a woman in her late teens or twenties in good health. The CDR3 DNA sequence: TGTGCCAGCAATTGGTTTGGGGGCTACACCTTC. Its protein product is CASNWFGGYTF.